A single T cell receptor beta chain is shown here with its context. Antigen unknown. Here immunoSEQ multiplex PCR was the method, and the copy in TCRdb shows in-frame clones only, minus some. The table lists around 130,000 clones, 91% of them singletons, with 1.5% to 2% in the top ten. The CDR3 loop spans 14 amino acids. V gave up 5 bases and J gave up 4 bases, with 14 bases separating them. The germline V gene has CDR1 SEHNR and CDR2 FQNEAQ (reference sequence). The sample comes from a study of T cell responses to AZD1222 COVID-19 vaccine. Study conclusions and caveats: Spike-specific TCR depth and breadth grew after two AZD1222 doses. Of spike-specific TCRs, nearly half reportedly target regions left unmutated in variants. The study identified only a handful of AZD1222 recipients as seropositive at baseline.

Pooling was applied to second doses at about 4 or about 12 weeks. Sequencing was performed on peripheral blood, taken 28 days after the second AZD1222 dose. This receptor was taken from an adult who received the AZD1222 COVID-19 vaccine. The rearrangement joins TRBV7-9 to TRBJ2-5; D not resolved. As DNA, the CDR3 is TGTGCCAGCAGCCCTCGAAGCCGGTTAGAGACCCAGTACTTC. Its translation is CASSPRSRLETQYF. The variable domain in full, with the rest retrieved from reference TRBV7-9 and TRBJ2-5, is DTGVSQNPRHKITKRGQNVTFRCDPISEHNRLYWYRQTLGQGPEFLTYFQNEAQLEKSRLLSDRFSAERPKGSFSTLEIQRTEQGDSAMYLCASSPRSRLETQYFGPGTRLLVL.